This entry features one T cell receptor beta chain sequence. The data originate from a study of cytomegalovirus exposure and HLA in healthy donors. The PCR contained 60 Vbeta and 13 Jbeta primers. Only in-frame clones appear in the TCRdb table, and some are missing; sequencing was by immunoSEQ multiplex PCR. The repertoire table contains some 150,000 clones. Sequences were obtained from PBMCs. This receptor was identified in a woman aged 18-30 years in good health and CMV-seropositive.

CDR3 protein: CATSYQGAYADTQYF. Here the CDR3 DNA reads TGTGCCACCAGCTACCAGGGGGCTTATGCAGATACGCAGTATTTT. This sequence joins TRBV15 and TRBJ2-3, with 8 nucleotides matching TRBD1. Germline CDR1 and CDR2: LNHNV and YYDKDF (reference sequence). The CDR3 length is 15 residues. Trimming took 5 bases from V and 4 from J; bases not matched to a gene: 8.